This passage covers 15 T cell receptor beta chains from one sample sequenced in a study of T-cell reconstitution after alpha-beta-depleted transplantation in children (dated by TCRdb to the mid-2010s). The receptor library was made with PCR. TCRdb shows the sequencer as Illumina HiSeq 2500. Molecular barcoding was employed in the preparation of TCR libraries, with unique molecular identifiers being used to normalize TCRbeta repertoire quantification. TCRdb reanalyzed the raw reads on its own, using fastp at Q25 for trimming and MiXCR for clone calling, and kept in-frame beta chains. CDR3 protein sequences are deduplicated, and each keeps its most common genes and DNA. The sample profile shows around 370,000 distinct CDR3 sequences; under 13% of them were found once. About 2.3% of the sample comes from the top ten. Source: PBMCs from the stem cell graft donor, taken from the stem cell graft. The receptors here all came from a human donor who donated a stem cell graft to a child with acute lymphoblastic leukemia.

The chain has TRBV27 and TRBJ2-5; 13 bases line up with TRBD2. Losses at the gene ends were 1 base for V and 4 bases for J; bases not matched to a gene: 3. CDR3 size: 16 residues. Germline CDR1 reads MNHEY; CDR2 reads SMNVEV (reference sequence). CDR3 in amino acids: CASSLFTSGRGETQYF. CDR3 nucleotides: TGTGCCAGCAGTTTATTCACTAGCGGGAGGGGAGAGACCCAGTACTTC.

This clonotype was observed a few times. The rearrangement links TRBV12-3 or TRBV12-4 to TRBJ2-3, with D perhaps given as TRBD1 or TRBD2 (6 bases each). With 1 base removed from V and 3 bases from J, the gap between germline ends came to 11 bases. The CDR3 sequence is 15 residues long. The CDR3 sequence: CASSLGGAVTDTQYF. Written as DNA, the CDR3 is TGTGCCAGCAGTTTAGGGGGGGCCGTTACAGATACGCAGTATTTT.

This sequence joins TRBV5-1 and TRBJ2-5, with 9 positions matching TRBD2. The CDR3 covers 15 residues. The V gene end was trimmed by 3 bases and the J gene end by 2 bases; junction bases not matched to a gene: 5. The germline gives CDR1 SGHRS, CDR2 YFSETQ. The CDR3 DNA follows: TGCGCCAGCAGCTACATAGCGGGGGTGCAAGAGACCCAGTACTTC. The encoded protein is CASSYIAGVQETQYF.

The rearrangement uses TRBV24-1 and TRBJ2-3; 7 bases are shared with TRBD2. J was trimmed by 4 bases and V by 5 bases; bases with no gene match: 14. CDR1 and CDR2 from the germline V gene are KGHDR and SFDVKD. The CDR3 is 17 amino acids. Here the CDR3 reads CATSAPSWAGVADTQYF. In DNA, the CDR3 is TGTGCCACCAGTGCCCCATCGTGGGCGGGAGTAGCAGATACGCAGTATTTT.

V and J are TRBV27 and TRBJ2-2; 7 bases line up with TRBD2. CDR1 MNHEY and CDR2 SMNVEV come from the germline V gene (reference sequence). The CDR3 consists of 15 residues. Trimming took 6 bases from V and 4 from J; bases not matched to a gene: 8. CDR3 loop: CASSGGSFGTGELFF. The CDR3 DNA follows: TGTGCCAGCAGCGGCGGGAGCTTTGGCACCGGGGAGCTGTTTTTT.

In this sample, this clonotype turned up a few times. The V and J genes are TRBV19 and TRBJ2-7; D is uncertain. The CDR3 is 13 amino acids. V lost 3 bases and J lost 3, with 9 bases in between. CDR1 and CDR2 from the germline V gene are LNHDA and SQIVND (reference sequence). The CDR3 DNA follows: TGTGCCAGTAGTATCAAGGCGTTCTACGAGCAGTACTTC. Protein: CASSIKAFYEQYF.

This clonotype was detected only a few times. The chain links TRBV29-1 to TRBJ2-7; D is possibly TRBD1 or TRBD2 (5 bases each). The germline V and J ends were trimmed by 6 bases and 6 bases, with 18 bases remaining between them. The CDR3 spans 13 residues. Germline V lookup: CDR1 SQVTM, CDR2 ANQGSEA. Written as DNA, the CDR3 is TGCAGCGTAACCTACAGGTCCAGCGGCGAGCAGTACTTC. This codes for CSVTYRSSGEQYF.

This clonotype was recorded at least ten times. The rearrangement uses TRBV6-1 and TRBJ1-2; the D is unclear. Trimming removed 1 base at V and 4 bases at J, with 10 bases between. Germline V gene data show CDR1 as MNHNS and CDR2 as SASEGT. The CDR3 consists of 14 residues. The chain's CDR3 is CASSEGPGPYGYTF. The DNA of the CDR3 is TGTGCCAGCAGTGAAGGGCCAGGACCCTATGGCTACACCTTC.

The table lists this clonotype with a few counts. The gene calls are TRBV7-9 and TRBJ2-7, with TRBD2 identical over 8 bases. Germline V lookup: CDR1 SEHNR, CDR2 FQNEAQ (reference sequence). J gave up 3 bases and V 5 bases, and 15 bases lay outside the gene matches. This CDR3 is 17 amino acids long. CDR3 DNA sequence: TGTGCCAGCAGCCCGCCGACGGGGGGGCAGGTTCACTACGAGCAGTACTTC. This codes for CASSPPTGGQVHYEQYF.

The chain couples TRBV7-9 to TRBJ1-2, with D possibly matching TRBD1 (5 bases). The germline V gene encodes CDR1 SEHNR and CDR2 FQNEAQ (reference sequence). The CDR3 contains 15 residues. V gave up 4 bases and J gave up 3 bases, with 15 bases separating them. Here the CDR3 DNA reads TGTGCCAGCAGCTCGTTAGGGGCGATGGACTATGGCTACACCTTC. As protein: CASSSLGAMDYGYTF.

This clonotype has at least ten counts. The V call is TRBV29-1, the J call TRBJ2-7; 7 bases align to TRBD1. CDR1 and CDR2 from the germline V gene are SQVTM and ANQGSEA. V dropped 0 bases and J dropped 0; count of bases not matched to a gene: 5. This CDR3 comprises 15 residues. This CDR3 reads CSVEDRTGFSYEQYF. Here the CDR3 DNA reads TGCAGCGTTGAAGATAGGACAGGATTCTCCTACGAGCAGTACTTC.

This clonotype was recorded a few times. The junction departs from the called germline gene at one end, perhaps through a read error. The chain recombines TRBV20-1 with TRBJ2-1; D remains unclear. Germline V lookup: CDR1 DFQATT, CDR2 SNEGSKA (reference sequence). The CDR3 is made up of 16 amino acids. The CDR3 bases are TGCTGTGCTAGAGATCACCCTACCTACAACTACAATGAGCAGTTCTTC. Residues: CCARDHPTYNYNEQFF.

The rearrangement uses TRBV7-3 and TRBJ2-4; D may be TRBD1 (6 bases). Trimming cost V 5 bases and J 8 bases, with 16 bases left between them. Per germline, CDR1 SGHTA and CDR2 FQGTGA. There are 14 residues in the CDR3. CDR3 bases: TGTGCCAGCAGCCGGGACCAGGGGAGTGACATTCAGTACTTC. Protein sequence: CASSRDQGSDIQYF. The variable domain in full, with the rest retrieved from reference TRBV7-3 and TRBJ2-4, is GAGVSQTPSNKVTEKGKYVELRCDPISGHTALYWYRQSLGQGPEFLIYFQGTGAADDSGLPNDRFFAVRPEGSVSTLKIQRTERGDSAVYLCASSRDQGSDIQYFGAGTRLSVL.

The chain couples TRBV5-8 to TRBJ1-1; D is undetermined. Germline V CDR1 and CDR2: SGHTS, YDEGEE. V lost 2 bases to trimming and J lost 4 bases, with 15 bases between them. CDR3 length: 15 amino acids. In DNA form, the CDR3 reads TGTGCCAGCAGCTTCCATCCGACCATCGCCACTGAAGCTTTCTTT. Translated, it gives CASSFHPTIATEAFF.

This sequence joins TRBV5-1 and TRBJ2-1, with unresolved D. Germline CDR1 SGHRS, CDR2 YFSETQ. Trimming took 0 bases from V and 4 from J, leaving 5 bases between them. The CDR3 is 13 amino acids. CDR3 region: CASSLVDYNEQFF. Written as DNA, the CDR3 is TGCGCCAGCAGCTTGGTAGATTACAATGAGCAGTTCTTC.